The present entry profiles one TCR beta chain with its context. Its antigen is still unknown. The sample comes from a study of Ad26.COV2.S vaccination and SARS-CoV-2 variants. Study in general: The COV1001 Ad26.COV2.S trial arm included the donor. Study-wide findings and caveats: Non-spike TCR breadth showed similarity between vaccine and placebo recipients.

Here immunoSEQ multiplex PCR was the method, and the copy in TCRdb shows in-frame clones only, minus some. The sample lists fewer than 400,000 clones, 86% seen once, with approximately 1.9% in the top ten. Treatment described: about 20 received Ad26.COV2.S at low or high dose, single or two shots; 5 received placebo; per-sample allocation not given. Day 63 after the first vaccine or placebo injection was the time point for sampling. The study used a vaccine consisting of an Ad26 vector that expressed Wuhan-strain SARS-CoV-2 spike. The CDR3 loop spans 14 amino acids. V lost 3 bases and J lost 2, with 9 bases in between. Germline values: CDR1 SGHRS, CDR2 YFSETQ.

The source is a person between 18 and 60 years old who received the Ad26.COV2.S COVID-19 vaccine or a placebo. Sequencing used peripheral blood, obtained in a trial of Ad26.COV2.S vaccine versus placebo. The chain has TRBV5-1 and TRBJ1-3; maybe TRBD1 (6 bases). The CDR3: CASSSEGAGNTIYF. The CDR3 DNA reads as TGCGCCAGCAGCTCGGAGGGGGCTGGAAACACCATATATTTT.